This T cell receptor (beta chain) derives from a study of cytomegalovirus exposure and HLA in healthy donors. The CDR3 extends over 13 amino acids. Germline values: CDR1 SQVTM, CDR2 ANQGSEA. 13 Jbeta primers and 60 Vbeta primers were used for the PCR. TCRdb keeps only in-frame clones here, not all; method: immunoSEQ multiplex PCR. The repertoire holds about 140,000 clones, 76% seen once, with less than 2% in the top ten. The chain combines TRBV29-1 with TRBJ2-5; 8 bases match TRBD2. The J call is doubtful: the DNA matches TRBJ2-7 better. This TCR was sampled from a man between 35 and 55 years old in good health and CMV-seronegative. The sample consisted of PBMCs. The DNA of the CDR3 is TGCAGCGTGACCCGGGGGGGGCGGGACGAGCAGTACTTC. The encoded protein is CSVTRGGRDEQYF.